This TCR beta chain originates from a study of cytomegalovirus exposure and HLA in healthy donors. In the case of this clone: What it binds is not known.

The study ran its PCR with 60 Vbeta and 13 Jbeta primers. The table came from immunoSEQ multiplex PCR; TCRdb's copy has only in-frame clones and leaves some out. The data contain around 150,000 clones, roughly 80% of them singletons. The length of the CDR3 is 14 residues. J gave up 0 bases and V 5 bases, and 3 bases lay outside the gene matches. Looked up from germline, CDR1 is SEHNR and CDR2 is FQNEAQ (reference sequence). Study conclusions and caveats: HLA allele associations emerged for around 15,000 TCR beta sequences in a later analysis, at 0.05 false discovery rate.

This chain connects TRBV7-9 to TRBJ1-1; 7 bases align to TRBD1. This sequence originates from a male donor in good health and CMV-seropositive. The sample consisted of PBMCs. The CDR3 bases are TGTGCCAGCAGCGTGACAGGGATGAACACTGAAGCTTTCTTT. It translates to CASSVTGMNTEAFF. Complete variable domain (other parts from reference TRBV7-9 and TRBJ1-1): DTGVSQNPRHKITKRGQNVTFRCDPISEHNRLYWYRQTLGQGPEFLTYFQNEAQLEKSRLLSDRFSAERPKGSFSTLEIQRTEQGDSAMYLCASSVTGMNTEAFFGQGTRLTVV.